A single sample is the source of the 27 T cell receptor beta chains below, sequenced in a study of vaccination and CD4 T cells after COVID-19. Sequencing of the DNA from cultured CD4+ T cells was carried out with the Oncomine TCR Beta short-read assay. MiXCR, run by TCRdb on the PCR reads, gives a single entry per CDR3 protein. The table has about 8,300 distinct CDR3 sequences, roughly 50% seen once; the top ten hold 24%. Described treatment: approximately nine-day PBMC culture with coronavirus spike peptide pools or control peptides (ViraFEST assay). Prior to the COVID-19 pandemic (2011-2018), the unexposed donor's CD4+ T cells were collected. For these TCRs, the target antigens are not known. Sequenced: CD4+ T cells from blood, cultured in vitro. All receptors derive from a human donor in good health.

This clonotype was seen only once. V is TRBV6-4 and J is TRBJ1-1; 11 nucleotides align to TRBD1. CDR3 size: 15 residues. The germline V gene has CDR1 MRHNA and CDR2 SNTAGT. With V trimmed by 4 bases and J by 5 bases, 6 bases remained unmatched. The DNA for the CDR3 is TGTGCCAGCAGTGCGGACAGGGGGCGCCGGACTGAAGCTTTCTTT. The encoded protein is CASSADRGRRTEAFF.

In its sample, this clonotype was seen a few times. The CDR3 sequence: CASSLTTGYSPLHF. The CDR3 DNA reads TGTGCCAGCAGCCTAACCACAGGGTATTCACCCCTCCACTTT. The V and J genes are TRBV7-9 and TRBJ1-6; perhaps TRBD1 as D (6 bases). V was pared by 5 bases and J by 8 bases, with 13 bases between. From germline, CDR1 is SEHNR and CDR2 FQNEAQ (reference sequence). This CDR3 contains 14 residues.

V usage is TRBV7-2 and J usage is TRBJ2-1; 10 bases agree with TRBD2. The length of the CDR3 is 16 residues. Trimming took 0 bases from V and 4 from J; bases not matched to a gene: 3. Per the germline V gene, CDR1 is SGHTA and CDR2 is FQGNSA. CDR3 region: CASSLATSGPYNEQFF. The CDR3 DNA follows: TGTGCCAGCAGCTTAGCGACTAGCGGGCCATACAATGAGCAGTTCTTC.

The rearrangement links TRBV5-1 to TRBJ2-7; 8 nucleotides align to TRBD2. V was pared by 4 bases and J by 5 bases, with 8 bases of the junction left unmatched. The CDR3 covers 14 residues. Germline V lookup: CDR1 SGHRS, CDR2 YFSETQ. In nucleotides, the CDR3 is TGCGCCAGCAGCCGCAAAGCGGGAGCTGACGAGCAGTACTTC. Encoded protein: CASSRKAGADEQYF.

This clonotype was seen a few times. V and J are TRBV7-9 and TRBJ1-1; no clear D gene. This CDR3 has 13 residues. CDR1 SEHNR and CDR2 FQNEAQ come from the germline V gene (reference sequence). The V end was cut by 8 bases, the J end by 0 bases, with 10 bases between. The CDR3: CASSSAVNTEAFF. CDR3 DNA: TGTGCCAGCTCGTCGGCGGTGAACACTGAAGCTTTCTTT.

This clonotype has just a few counts. The rearrangement links TRBV27 to TRBJ2-3; D is perhaps TRBD1 or TRBD2 (5 bases each). Germline assignment: CDR1 MNHEY and CDR2 SMNVEV (reference sequence). This CDR3 spans 13 amino acids. V lost 3 bases and J 4 bases, leaving 8 bases between the germline ends. CDR3 amino acids: CASSFVGADTQYF. Here the CDR3 DNA reads TGTGCCAGCAGTTTCGTGGGGGCAGATACGCAGTATTTT.

The V and J genes are TRBV24-1 and TRBJ2-2, with 9 bases lining up with TRBD2. The CDR3 is made up of 15 amino acids. The V segment lost 6 bases and the J segment 2 bases; nucleotides outside the gene matches: 3. Germline CDR1 and CDR2: KGHDR and SFDVKD. The CDR3 sequence: CATSRAGGNTGELFF. For the CDR3, the DNA is TGTGCCACCAGTAGAGCGGGGGGAAACACCGGGGAGCTGTTTTTT.

The chain recombines TRBV25-1 with TRBJ2-3; TRBD2 might be the D (6 bases). Germline CDR1 and CDR2: MGHDK and SYGVNS. V dropped 6 bases and J dropped 1 base, with 14 bases sitting between them. The CDR3 loop spans 15 amino acids. The CDR3 nucleotides read TGTGCCAGCAGCGCAGTGCGGGGACGCACAGATACGCAGTATTTT. Protein sequence: CASSAVRGRTDTQYF.

The chain is built from TRBV5-1 and TRBJ1-6, with TRBD1 as a possible D gene (5 bases). This CDR3 is 17 amino acids long. The germline CDR1 and CDR2 sequences are SGHRS and YFSETQ. V was pared by 0 bases and J by 6 bases, with 16 bases between. The CDR3 DNA is TGCGCCAGCAGCTTGGCGGTGGGGGGGTTAGCTAATTCACCCCTCCACTTT. Translation: CASSLAVGGLANSPLHF.

This rearrangement joins TRBV6-1 to TRBJ2-3; D perhaps matches TRBD2 (6 bases). The germline V gene has CDR1 MNHNS and CDR2 SASEGT. The CDR3 spans 14 residues. Between the trimmed V and J ends, which lost 4 bases and 5 bases, there was a span of 13 bases. The CDR3 region is CASSVALALDTQYF. The CDR3 nucleotides read TGTGCCAGCAGTGTTGCGCTAGCGCTAGATACGCAGTATTTT.

The chain carries TRBV5-4 and TRBJ1-6, with TRBD1 matching over 11 bases. The V and J ends lost 0 bases and 10 bases, in that order; junction bases with no gene match: 3. The CDR3 spans 15 residues. In germline, CDR1 is SGHNT, CDR2 YYREEE (reference sequence). CDR3 in amino acids: CASSLDRDRGSPLHF. For the CDR3, the DNA is TGTGCCAGCAGCTTGGATCGGGACAGGGGGTCACCCCTCCACTTT.

The chain combines TRBV20-1 with TRBJ1-2; tentatively, D is TRBD1 (6 bases). Germline lookup yields CDR1 DFQATT and CDR2 SNEGSKA (reference sequence). The CDR3 totals 16 residues. The V end lost 0 bases, the J end lost 7 bases, and 21 bases lay between the germline ends. CDR3 bases: TGCAGTGCTAGAGATTATGGTAGGCAGGGGACTGGTGGCTACACCTTC. This sequence encodes CSARDYGRQGTGGYTF.

In this sample, this clonotype turned up a few times. The V gene is TRBV20-1, the J gene TRBJ1-5; TRBD1 matches at 7 bases. The CDR3 contains 13 residues. Germline V gives CDR1 DFQATT, CDR2 SNEGSKA (reference sequence). The V segment lost 6 bases and the J segment 2 bases; nucleotides outside the gene matches: 4. In nucleotides, the CDR3 is TGCAGTGCGACAGGGAGCGGCAATCAGCCCCAGCATTTT. This translates into CSATGSGNQPQHF.

This sequence joins TRBV29-1 and TRBJ2-5, with a possible D match to TRBD1 (6 bases). V lost 6 bases to trimming and J lost 5 bases, with 19 bases between them. The germline gives CDR1 SQVTM, CDR2 ANQGSEA. There are 14 residues in the CDR3. The CDR3 DNA sequence: TGCAGCGTCCTACAGGGTGGGGTTGGGGAGACCCAGTACTTC. Protein sequence: CSVLQGGVGETQYF.

This clonotype was observed once. The chain uses TRBV12-3 or TRBV12-4 and TRBJ1-2; D ambiguous. This CDR3 comprises 14 residues. The V gene lost 6 bases and the J gene lost 4 bases, with 15 bases spanning the gap. CDR3: CASRAAGVFYGYTF. In nucleotides, the CDR3 is TGTGCCAGCAGGGCTGCCGGGGTCTTCTATGGCTACACCTTC.

V gene TRBV20-1 combines with J gene TRBJ1-5; D is perhaps TRBD1 (5 bases). There are 15 residues in the CDR3. From germline, CDR1 is DFQATT and CDR2 SNEGSKA (reference sequence). The germline V and J ends were trimmed by 1 base and 5 bases, with 15 bases remaining between them. DNA for the CDR3: TGCAGTGCTAGAGGGGTTGGGGCTATGCATCAGCCCCAGCATTTT. Its protein product is CSARGVGAMHQPQHF.

The chain joins TRBV24-1 to TRBJ1-1, with a weak D call TRBD1 (5 bases). This CDR3 region has 14 residues. The V end lost 5 bases, the J end lost 1 base, and 10 bases lay between the germline ends. The germline V gene encodes CDR1 KGHDR and CDR2 SFDVKD. The CDR3 DNA reads TGTGCCACCAGTGCTAAGGGACCGAACACTGAAGCTTTCTTT. This codes for CATSAKGPNTEAFF.

The rearrangement uses TRBV5-1 and TRBJ2-7; the match to TRBD2 covers 8 bases. CDR1 and CDR2 from the germline V gene are SGHRS and YFSETQ. This CDR3 is 15 amino acids long. V was pared by 2 bases and J by 4 bases, with 8 bases of the junction left unmatched. The DNA of the CDR3 is TGCGCCAGCAGCTTCTCCCCCAGCGGGGGTTACGAGCAGTACTTC. Its translation is CASSFSPSGGYEQYF.

This clonotype has more than one count but fewer than ten. The J gene is TRBJ1-2, the V gene TRBV20-1, with 7 bases that match TRBD1. The germline V gene has CDR1 DFQATT and CDR2 SNEGSKA (reference sequence). The J segment lost 10 bases and the V segment lost 6 bases, leaving 11 bases of the junction unmatched. The length of the CDR3 is 12 residues. The CDR3: CSASSTGAPYTF. CDR3 nucleotides: TGCAGTGCCTCGTCCACAGGGGCGCCCTACACCTTC.

There are a few counts of this clonotype. This sequence joins TRBV20-1 and TRBJ2-4, with D perhaps matching TRBD1 (6 bases). Germline lookup yields CDR1 DFQATT and CDR2 SNEGSKA (reference sequence). This CDR3 has 15 amino acids. With 5 bases removed from V and 6 bases from J, the gap between germline ends came to 20 bases. CDR3 bases: TGCAGTGCTCACCCACCAGGGGCCCTGGGAAACATTCAGTACTTC. It translates to CSAHPPGALGNIQYF.

This chain uses TRBV27 with TRBJ2-7; 11 bases are shared with TRBD2. This CDR3 region has 16 residues. Germline V gene sequence: CDR1 MNHEY, CDR2 SMNVEV (reference sequence). Trimming removed 7 bases from V and 7 bases from J; junction bases left unmatched: 15. CDR3 bases: TGTGCCAGCATCGCGGAGGGTAGCGGGAGGGCCCGAGAGCAGTACTTC. As protein: CASIAEGSGRAREQYF.

V usage is TRBV19 and J usage is TRBJ2-3; possibly TRBD1 or TRBD2 for D (5 bases each). The CDR3 is made up of 14 amino acids. V shed 6 bases and J shed 0 bases, with 10 bases lying between them. Germline CDR1 LNHDA, CDR2 SQIVND (reference sequence). The CDR3 is CASRTGGSTDTQYF. The CDR3 nucleotides are TGTGCCAGTAGAACTGGGGGAAGCACAGATACGCAGTATTTT.

This chain uses TRBV4-2 with TRBJ2-7; perhaps TRBD2 as D (6 bases). This CDR3 spans 14 amino acids. Deletions cut 1 base from V and 0 bases from J, with 7 bases between. Germline CDR1 reads LGHNA; CDR2 reads YNFKEQ. DNA for the CDR3: TGTGCCAGCAGCCAAGGGAGGGACTCCTACGAGCAGTACTTC. This encodes CASSQGRDSYEQYF.

The gene calls are TRBV11-2 and TRBJ1-2; 8 nucleotides match TRBD1. V lost 5 bases to trimming and J lost 5 bases; unmatched junction nucleotides: 10. Germline loops: CDR1 SGHAT, CDR2 FQNNGV. The CDR3 length is 15 residues. The CDR3 nucleotides are TGTGCCAGCAGCCCTAGGACAGGGATCCGGTATGGCTACACCTTC. It encodes CASSPRTGIRYGYTF.

Remarks on this clonotype: Mismatch with germline at one junction end may stem from a read error. This rearrangement joins TRBV7-9 to TRBJ2-3; 9 bases map to TRBD2. The CDR3 contains 16 residues. CDR1 SEHNR and CDR2 FQNEAQ come from the germline V gene (reference sequence). CDR3 coding DNA: TGTGCCAGTAGCTTACGGCGCGGGGGGGCTGCAGATACGCAGTATTTT. It yields the protein CASSLRRGGAADTQYF. Supplemented by reference TRBV7-9 and TRBJ2-3, the full variable domain reads DTGVSQNPRHKITKRGQNVTFRCDPISEHNRLYWYRQTLGQGPEFLTYFQNEAQLEKSRLLSDRFSAERPKGSFSTLEIQRTEQGDSAMYLCASSLRRGGAADTQYFGPGTRLTVL.

The chain joins TRBV30 to TRBJ1-1; a possible D gene is TRBD1 (5 bases). Trimming left V 0 bases short and J 4 bases short, with 18 bases between. The CDR3 is 16 amino acids. Germline V gene lookup returns CDR1 GTSNPN and CDR2 SVGIG (reference sequence). DNA of the CDR3: TGTGCCTGGAGTGTATGGGGGACGGGGTCGGGCACTGAAGCTTTCTTT. It specifies CAWSVWGTGSGTEAFF.

This clonotype was found a few times. The chain recombines TRBV7-2 with TRBJ2-7; 9 bases are shared with TRBD2. The CDR3 is 14 residues long. Germline CDR1 is SGHTA and CDR2 is FQGNSA. V dropped 10 bases and J dropped 2; count of bases not matched to a gene: 9. The CDR3 DNA reads TGTGCCACAGCCATGGTAGCGGGGGCCTACGAGCAGTACTTC. Protein product: CATAMVAGAYEQYF. The entire variable domain, with the rest obtained from reference TRBV7-2 and TRBJ2-7, is as follows: GAGVSQSPSNKVTEKGKDVELRCDPISGHTALYWYRQSLGQGLEFLIYFQGNSAPDKSGLPSDRFSAERTGGSVSTLTIQRTQQEDSAVYLCATAMVAGAYEQYFGPGTRLTVT.